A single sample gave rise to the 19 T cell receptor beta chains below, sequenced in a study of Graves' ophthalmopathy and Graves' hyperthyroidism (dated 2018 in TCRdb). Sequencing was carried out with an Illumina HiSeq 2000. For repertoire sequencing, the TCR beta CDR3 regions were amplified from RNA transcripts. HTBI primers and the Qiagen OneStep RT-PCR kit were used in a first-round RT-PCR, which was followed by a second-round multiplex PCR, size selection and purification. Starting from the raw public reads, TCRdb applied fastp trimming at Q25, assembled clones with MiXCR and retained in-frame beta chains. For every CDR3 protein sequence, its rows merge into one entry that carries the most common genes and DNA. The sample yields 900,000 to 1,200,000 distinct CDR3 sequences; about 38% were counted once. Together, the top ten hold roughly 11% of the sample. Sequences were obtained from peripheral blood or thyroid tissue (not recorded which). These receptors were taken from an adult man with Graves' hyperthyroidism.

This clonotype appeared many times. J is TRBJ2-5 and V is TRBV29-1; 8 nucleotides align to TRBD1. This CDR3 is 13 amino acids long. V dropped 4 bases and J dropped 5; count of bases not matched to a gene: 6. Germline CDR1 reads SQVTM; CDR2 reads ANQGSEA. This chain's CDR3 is CSVVAGGLETQYF. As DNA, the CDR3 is TGCAGCGTTGTCGCAGGGGGCCTCGAGACCCAGTACTTC.

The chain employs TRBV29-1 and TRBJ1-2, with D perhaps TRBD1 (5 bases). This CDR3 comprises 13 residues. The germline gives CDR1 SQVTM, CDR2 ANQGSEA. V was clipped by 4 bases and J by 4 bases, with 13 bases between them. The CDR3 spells CSVAGVTIYGYTF. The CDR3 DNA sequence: TGCAGCGTTGCGGGGGTCACAATCTATGGCTACACCTTC.

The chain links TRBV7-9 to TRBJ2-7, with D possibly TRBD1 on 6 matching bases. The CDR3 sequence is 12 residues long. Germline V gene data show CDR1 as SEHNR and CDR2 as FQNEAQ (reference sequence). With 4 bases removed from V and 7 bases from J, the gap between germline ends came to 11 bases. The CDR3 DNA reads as TGTGCCAGCAGCTGGGGGCCGAGGGAGCAGTACTTC. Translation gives CASSWGPREQYF.

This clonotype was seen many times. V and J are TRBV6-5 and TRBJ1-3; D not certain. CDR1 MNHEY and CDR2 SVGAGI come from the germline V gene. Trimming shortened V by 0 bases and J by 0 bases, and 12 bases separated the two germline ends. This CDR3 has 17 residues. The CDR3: CASSYSKRAFSGNTIYF. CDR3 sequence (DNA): TGTGCCAGCAGTTACTCGAAACGGGCGTTCTCTGGAAACACCATATATTTT.

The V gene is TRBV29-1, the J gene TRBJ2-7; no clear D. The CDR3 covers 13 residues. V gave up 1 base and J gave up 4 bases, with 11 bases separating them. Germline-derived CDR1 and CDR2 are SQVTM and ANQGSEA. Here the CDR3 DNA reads TGCAGCGTTGAAGCGGTGAAAGGGTACGAGCAGTACTTC. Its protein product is CSVEAVKGYEQYF.

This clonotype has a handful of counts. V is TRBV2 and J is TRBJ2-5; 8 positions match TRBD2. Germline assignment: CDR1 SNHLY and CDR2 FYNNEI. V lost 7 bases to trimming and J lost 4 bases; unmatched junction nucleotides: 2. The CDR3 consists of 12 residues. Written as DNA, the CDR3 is TGTGCCAGCATGAGCGGGAGAGAGACCCAGTACTTC. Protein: CASMSGRETQYF.

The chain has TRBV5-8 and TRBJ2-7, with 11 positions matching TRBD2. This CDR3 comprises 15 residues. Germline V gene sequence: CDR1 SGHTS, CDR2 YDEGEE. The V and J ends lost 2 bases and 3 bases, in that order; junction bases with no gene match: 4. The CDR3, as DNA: TGTGCCAGCAGCTTACTAGCGGGAGAGGGCTACGAGCAGTACTTC. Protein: CASSLLAGEGYEQYF.

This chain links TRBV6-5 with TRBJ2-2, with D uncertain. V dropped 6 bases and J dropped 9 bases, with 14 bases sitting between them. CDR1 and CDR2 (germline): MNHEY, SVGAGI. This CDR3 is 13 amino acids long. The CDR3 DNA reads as TGTGCCAGCAGGCTCCGAGACCTTCGGGAGCTGTTTTTT. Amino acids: CASRLRDLRELFF.

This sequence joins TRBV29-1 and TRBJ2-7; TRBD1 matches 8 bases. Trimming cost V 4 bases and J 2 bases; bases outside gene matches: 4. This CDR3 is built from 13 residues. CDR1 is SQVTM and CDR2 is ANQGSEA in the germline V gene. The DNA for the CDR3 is TGCAGCGTTGGGACAGGGCATACCTACGAGCAGTACTTC. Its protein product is CSVGTGHTYEQYF.

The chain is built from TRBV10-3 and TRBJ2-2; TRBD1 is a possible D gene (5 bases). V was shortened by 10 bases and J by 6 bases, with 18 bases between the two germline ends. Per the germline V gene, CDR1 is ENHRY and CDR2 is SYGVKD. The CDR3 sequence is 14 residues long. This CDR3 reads CASSPETDSGELFF. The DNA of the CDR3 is TGTGCCAGCAGCCCGGAGACAGATTCCGGGGAGCTGTTTTTT.

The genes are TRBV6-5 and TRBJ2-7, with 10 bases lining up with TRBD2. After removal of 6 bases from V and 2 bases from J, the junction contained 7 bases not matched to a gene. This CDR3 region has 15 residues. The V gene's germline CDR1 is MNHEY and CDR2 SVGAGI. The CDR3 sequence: CASRRGTSDTYEQYF. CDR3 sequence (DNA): TGTGCCAGCAGGAGGGGGACTAGCGACACCTACGAGCAGTACTTC.

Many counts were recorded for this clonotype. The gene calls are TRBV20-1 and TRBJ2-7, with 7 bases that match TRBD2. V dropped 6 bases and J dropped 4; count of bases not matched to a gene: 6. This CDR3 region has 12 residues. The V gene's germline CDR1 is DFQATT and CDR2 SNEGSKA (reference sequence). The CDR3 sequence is CSARWEGYEQYF. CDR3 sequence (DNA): TGCAGTGCCAGGTGGGAGGGATACGAGCAGTACTTC.

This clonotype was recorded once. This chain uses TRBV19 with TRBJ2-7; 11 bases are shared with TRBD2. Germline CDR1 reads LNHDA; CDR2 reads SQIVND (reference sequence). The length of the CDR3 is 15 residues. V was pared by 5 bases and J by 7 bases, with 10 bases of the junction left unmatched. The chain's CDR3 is CASSARLAGGREQYF. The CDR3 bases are TGTGCCAGTAGTGCTAGGCTAGCGGGAGGCCGGGAGCAGTACTTC.

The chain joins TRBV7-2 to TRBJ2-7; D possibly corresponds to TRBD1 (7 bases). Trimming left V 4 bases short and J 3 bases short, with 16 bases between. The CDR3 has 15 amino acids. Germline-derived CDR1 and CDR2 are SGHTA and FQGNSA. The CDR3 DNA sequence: TGTGCCAGCAGCTCGGACAGGCGGGGCGGCTACGAGCAGTACTTC. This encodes CASSSDRRGGYEQYF. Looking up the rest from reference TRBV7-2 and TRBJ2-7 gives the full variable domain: GAGVSQSPSNKVTEKGKDVELRCDPISGHTALYWYRQSLGQGLEFLIYFQGNSAPDKSGLPSDRFSAERTGGSVSTLTIQRTQQEDSAVYLCASSSDRRGGYEQYFGPGTRLTVT.

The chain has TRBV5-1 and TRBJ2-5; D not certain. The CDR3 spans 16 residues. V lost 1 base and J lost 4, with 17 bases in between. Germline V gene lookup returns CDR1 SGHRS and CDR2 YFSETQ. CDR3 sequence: CASSLMKDALPETQYF. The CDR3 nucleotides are TGCGCCAGCAGCTTGATGAAGGATGCTCTACCAGAGACCCAGTACTTC.

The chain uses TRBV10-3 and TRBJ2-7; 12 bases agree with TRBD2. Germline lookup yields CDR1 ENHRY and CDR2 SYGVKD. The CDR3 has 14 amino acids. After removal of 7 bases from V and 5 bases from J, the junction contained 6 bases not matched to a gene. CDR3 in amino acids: CAITGLAGYDEQYF. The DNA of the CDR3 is TGTGCCATCACTGGACTAGCGGGATATGACGAGCAGTACTTC.

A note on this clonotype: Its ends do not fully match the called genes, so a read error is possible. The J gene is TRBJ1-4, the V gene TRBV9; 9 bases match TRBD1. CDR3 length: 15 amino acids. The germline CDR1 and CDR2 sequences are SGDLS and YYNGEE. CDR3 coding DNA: TGTGCCGGCAGCGAGGGACAGGGCAATGGAGAAAAACTGTTTTTT. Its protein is CAGSEGQGNGEKLFF.

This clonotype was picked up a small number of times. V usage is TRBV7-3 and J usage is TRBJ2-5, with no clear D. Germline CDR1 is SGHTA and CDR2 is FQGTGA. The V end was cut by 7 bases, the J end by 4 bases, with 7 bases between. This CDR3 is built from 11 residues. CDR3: CASTPLETQYF. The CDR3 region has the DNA TGTGCCAGCACACCTTTAGAGACCCAGTACTTC. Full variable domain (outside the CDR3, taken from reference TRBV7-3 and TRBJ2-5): GAGVSQTPSNKVTEKGKYVELRCDPISGHTALYWYRQSLGQGPEFLIYFQGTGAADDSGLPNDRFFAVRPEGSVSTLKIQRTERGDSAVYLCASTPLETQYFGPGTRLLVL.

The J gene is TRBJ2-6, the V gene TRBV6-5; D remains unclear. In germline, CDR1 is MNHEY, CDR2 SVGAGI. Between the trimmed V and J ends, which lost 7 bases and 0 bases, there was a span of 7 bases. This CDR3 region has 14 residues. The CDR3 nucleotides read TGTGCCAGCACTGCGGCCTCTGGGGCCAACGTCCTGACTTTC. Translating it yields CASTAASGANVLTF.